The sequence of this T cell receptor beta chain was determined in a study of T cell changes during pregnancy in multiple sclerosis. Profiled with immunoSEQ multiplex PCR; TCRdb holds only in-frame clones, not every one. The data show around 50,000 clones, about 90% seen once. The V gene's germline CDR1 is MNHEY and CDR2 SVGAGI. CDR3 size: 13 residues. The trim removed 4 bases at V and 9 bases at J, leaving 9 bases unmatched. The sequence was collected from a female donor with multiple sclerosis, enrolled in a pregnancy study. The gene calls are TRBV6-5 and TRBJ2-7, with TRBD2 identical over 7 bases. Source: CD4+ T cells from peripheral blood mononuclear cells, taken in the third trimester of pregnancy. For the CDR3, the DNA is TGTGCCAGCAGTTCCAGAGGCGGGGGAGTGCAGTACTTC. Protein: CASSSRGGGVQYF.